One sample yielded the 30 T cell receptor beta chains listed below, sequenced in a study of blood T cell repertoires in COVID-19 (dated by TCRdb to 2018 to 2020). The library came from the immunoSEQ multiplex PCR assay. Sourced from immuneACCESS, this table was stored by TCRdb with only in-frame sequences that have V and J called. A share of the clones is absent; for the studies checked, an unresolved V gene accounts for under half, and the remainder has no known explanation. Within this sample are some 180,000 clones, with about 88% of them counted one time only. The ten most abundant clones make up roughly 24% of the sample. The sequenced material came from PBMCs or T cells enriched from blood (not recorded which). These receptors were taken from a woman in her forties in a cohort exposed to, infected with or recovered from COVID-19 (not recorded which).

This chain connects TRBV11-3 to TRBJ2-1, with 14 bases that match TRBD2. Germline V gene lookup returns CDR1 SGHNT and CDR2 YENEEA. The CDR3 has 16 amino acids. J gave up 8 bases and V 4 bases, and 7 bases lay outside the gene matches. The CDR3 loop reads CASSSGTSGSSHEQFF. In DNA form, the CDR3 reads TGTGCCAGCAGCTCGGGGACTAGCGGGAGTTCCCATGAGCAGTTCTTC.

The CDR3 nucleotides are TGCGCCAGCAGCCAGGGGACATCGAGCTCCTACAATGAGCAGTTCTTC. This codes for CASSQGTSSSYNEQFF. The rearrangement uses TRBV5-1 and TRBJ2-1; D is perhaps TRBD1 (6 bases). The germline gives CDR1 SGHRS, CDR2 YFSETQ. V lost 4 bases and J 0 bases, leaving 14 bases between the germline ends. The CDR3 has 16 amino acids.

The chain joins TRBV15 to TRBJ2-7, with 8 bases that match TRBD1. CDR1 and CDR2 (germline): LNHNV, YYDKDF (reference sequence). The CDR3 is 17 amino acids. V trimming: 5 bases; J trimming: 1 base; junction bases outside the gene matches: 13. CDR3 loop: CATSPTPRGPTSYEQYF. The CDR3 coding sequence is TGTGCCACCAGCCCTACCCCCAGGGGGCCAACTTCCTACGAGCAGTACTTC.

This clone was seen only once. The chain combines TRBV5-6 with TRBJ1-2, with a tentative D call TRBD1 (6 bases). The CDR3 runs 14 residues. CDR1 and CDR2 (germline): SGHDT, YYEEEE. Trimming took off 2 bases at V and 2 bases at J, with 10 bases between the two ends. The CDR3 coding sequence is TGTGCCAGCAGCTTTAGGCAGGGGAACTATGGCTACACCTTC. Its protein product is CASSFRQGNYGYTF.

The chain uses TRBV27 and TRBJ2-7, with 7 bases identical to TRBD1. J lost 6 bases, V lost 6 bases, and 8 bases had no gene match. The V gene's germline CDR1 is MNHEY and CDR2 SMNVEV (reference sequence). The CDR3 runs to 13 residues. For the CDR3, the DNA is TGTGCCAGCAGCTTAGACAGGGCCGTCGAGCAGTACTTC. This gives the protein CASSLDRAVEQYF.

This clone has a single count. The CDR3: CASSYRDSYEQYF. The CDR3 DNA reads TGTGCCAGCAGCTACAGGGACTCCTACGAGCAGTACTTC. This chain uses TRBV13 with TRBJ2-7, with a tentative D call TRBD1 (6 bases). The CDR3 has 13 amino acids. The V end lost 4 bases, the J end lost 0 bases, and 7 bases lay between the germline ends. Germline V gene sequence: CDR1 PRHDT, CDR2 FYEKMQ (reference sequence).

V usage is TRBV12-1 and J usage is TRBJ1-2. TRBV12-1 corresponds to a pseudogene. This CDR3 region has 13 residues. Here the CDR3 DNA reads TGTGCCACCCCGCCGGTGCCAACGGGTGGCTACACCTTC. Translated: CATPPVPTGGYTF.

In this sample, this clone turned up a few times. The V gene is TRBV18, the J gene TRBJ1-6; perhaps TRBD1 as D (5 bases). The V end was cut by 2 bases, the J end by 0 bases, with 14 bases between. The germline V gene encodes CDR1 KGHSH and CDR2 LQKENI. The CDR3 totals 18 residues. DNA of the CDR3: TGTGCCAGCTCACCAGTCGACAGCCTGAGCTCCTATAATTCACCCCTCCACTTT. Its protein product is CASSPVDSLSSYNSPLHF.

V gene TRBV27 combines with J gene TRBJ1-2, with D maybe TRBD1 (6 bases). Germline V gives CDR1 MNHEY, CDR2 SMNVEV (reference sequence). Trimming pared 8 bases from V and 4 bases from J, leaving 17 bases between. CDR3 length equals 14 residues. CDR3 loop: CASSALTGTYGYTF. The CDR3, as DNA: TGTGCCAGCTCTGCCCTGACAGGAACCTATGGCTACACCTTC.

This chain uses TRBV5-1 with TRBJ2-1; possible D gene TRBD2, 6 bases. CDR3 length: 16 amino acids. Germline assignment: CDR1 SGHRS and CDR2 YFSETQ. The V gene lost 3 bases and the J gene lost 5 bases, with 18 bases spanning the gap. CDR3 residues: CASSYLRAGSNNEQFF. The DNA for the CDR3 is TGCGCCAGCAGCTACCTTCGGGCGGGATCGAACAATGAGCAGTTCTTC.

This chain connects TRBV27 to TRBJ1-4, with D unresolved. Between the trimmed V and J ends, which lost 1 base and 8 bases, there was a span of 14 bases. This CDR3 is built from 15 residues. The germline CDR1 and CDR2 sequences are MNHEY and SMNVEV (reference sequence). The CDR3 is CASSLFPNFAEKLFF. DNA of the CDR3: TGTGCCAGCAGTTTATTCCCTAATTTTGCGGAAAAACTGTTTTTT.

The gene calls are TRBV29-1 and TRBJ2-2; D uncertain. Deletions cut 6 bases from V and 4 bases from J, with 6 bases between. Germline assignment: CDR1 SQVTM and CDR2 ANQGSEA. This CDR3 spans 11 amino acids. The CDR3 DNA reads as TGCAGCGTCCCCCTCACCGGGGAGCTGTTTTTT. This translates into CSVPLTGELFF.

CDR3: CASSQDFEGALNEQYF. CDR3 nucleotide sequence: TGTGCCAGCAGCCAAGATTTTGAGGGGGCGCTTAACGAGCAGTACTTC. The V call is TRBV14, the J call TRBJ2-7, with 7 bases aligning to TRBD1. Germline lookup yields CDR1 SGHDN and CDR2 FVKESK. The V and J ends lost 0 bases and 5 bases, in that order; junction bases with no gene match: 10. The CDR3 spans 16 residues.

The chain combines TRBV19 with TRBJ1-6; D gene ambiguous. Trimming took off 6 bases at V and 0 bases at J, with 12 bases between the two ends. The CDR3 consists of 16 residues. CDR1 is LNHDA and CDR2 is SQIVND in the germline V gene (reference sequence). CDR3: CASRPTVSSYNSPLHF. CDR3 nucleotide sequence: TGTGCCAGTAGGCCGACTGTGAGCTCCTATAATTCACCCCTCCACTTT.

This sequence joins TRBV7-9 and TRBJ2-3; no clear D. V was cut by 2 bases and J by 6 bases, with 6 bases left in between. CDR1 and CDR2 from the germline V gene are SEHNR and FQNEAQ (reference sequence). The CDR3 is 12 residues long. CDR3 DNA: TGTGCCAGCAGCTTAAAACGGGATACGCAGTATTTT. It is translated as CASSLKRDTQYF.

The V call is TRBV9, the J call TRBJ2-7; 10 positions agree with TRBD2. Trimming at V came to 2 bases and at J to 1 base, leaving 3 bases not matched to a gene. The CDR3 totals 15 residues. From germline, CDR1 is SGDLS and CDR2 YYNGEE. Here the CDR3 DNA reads TGTGCCAGCAGCGTCGGGACTAGCGTATCCTACGAGCAGTACTTC. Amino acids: CASSVGTSVSYEQYF.

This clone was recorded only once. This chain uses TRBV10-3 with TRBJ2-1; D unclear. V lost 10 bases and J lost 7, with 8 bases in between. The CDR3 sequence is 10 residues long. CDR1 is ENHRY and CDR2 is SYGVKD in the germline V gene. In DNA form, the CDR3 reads TGTGCCACCTCCCCTAATGAGCAGTTCTTC. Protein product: CATSPNEQFF.

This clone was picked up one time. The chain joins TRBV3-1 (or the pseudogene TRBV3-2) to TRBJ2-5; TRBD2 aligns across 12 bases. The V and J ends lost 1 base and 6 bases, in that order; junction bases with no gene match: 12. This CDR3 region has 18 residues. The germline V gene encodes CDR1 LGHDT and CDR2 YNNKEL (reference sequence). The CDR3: CASSQADLAGGQGQTQYF. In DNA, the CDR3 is TGTGCCAGCAGCCAAGCCGACCTAGCGGGGGGGCAGGGACAGACCCAGTACTTC.

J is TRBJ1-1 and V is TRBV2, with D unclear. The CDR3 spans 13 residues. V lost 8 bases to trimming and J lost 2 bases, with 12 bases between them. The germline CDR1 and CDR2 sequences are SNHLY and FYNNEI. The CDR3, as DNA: TGTGCCAGCCGACCACAGATTAACACTGAAGCTTTCTTT. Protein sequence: CASRPQINTEAFF.

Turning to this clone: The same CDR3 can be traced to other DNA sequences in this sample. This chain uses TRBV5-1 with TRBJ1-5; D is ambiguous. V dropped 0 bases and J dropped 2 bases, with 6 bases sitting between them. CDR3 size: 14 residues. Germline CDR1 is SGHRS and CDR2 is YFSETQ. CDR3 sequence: CASSLAGGNQPQHF. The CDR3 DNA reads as TGCGCCAGCAGCTTGGCCGGAGGCAATCAGCCCCAGCATTTT.

The CDR3 DNA reads as TGTGCCAGCAGCTTGGGGCAGGGCCCGGGTAGCAATCAGCCCCAGCATTTT. Its protein product is CASSLGQGPGSNQPQHF. V usage is TRBV5-8 and J usage is TRBJ1-5; perhaps TRBD1 as D (5 bases). CDR3 size: 17 residues. V was shortened by 0 bases and J by 0 bases, with 13 bases between the two germline ends. Germline CDR1 is SGHTS and CDR2 is YDEGEE.

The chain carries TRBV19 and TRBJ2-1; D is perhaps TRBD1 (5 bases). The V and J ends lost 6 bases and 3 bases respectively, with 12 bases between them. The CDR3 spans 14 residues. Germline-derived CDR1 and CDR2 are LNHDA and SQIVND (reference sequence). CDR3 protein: CASRPGQDYNEQFF. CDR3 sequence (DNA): TGTGCCAGTAGGCCCGGACAAGACTACAATGAGCAGTTCTTC.

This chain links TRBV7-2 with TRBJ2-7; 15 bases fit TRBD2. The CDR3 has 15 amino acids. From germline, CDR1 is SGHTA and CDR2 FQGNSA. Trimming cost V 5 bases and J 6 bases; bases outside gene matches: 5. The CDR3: CASSRTSGRAGEQYF. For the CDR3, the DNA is TGTGCCAGCAGCCGGACTAGCGGGAGGGCCGGCGAGCAGTACTTC.

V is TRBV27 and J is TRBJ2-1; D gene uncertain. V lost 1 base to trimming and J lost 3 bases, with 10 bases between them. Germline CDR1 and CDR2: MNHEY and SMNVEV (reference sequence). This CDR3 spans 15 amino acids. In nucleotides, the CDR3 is TGTGCCAGCAGTTTATTTCTAGACGGCTACAATGAGCAGTTCTTC. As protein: CASSLFLDGYNEQFF.

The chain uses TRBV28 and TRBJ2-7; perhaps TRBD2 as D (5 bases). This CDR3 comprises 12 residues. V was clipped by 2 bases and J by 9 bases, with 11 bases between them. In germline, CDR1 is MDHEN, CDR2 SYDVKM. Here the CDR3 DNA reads TGTGCCAGCAGTTTAAGGACTCCGTTGCAGTACTTC. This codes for CASSLRTPLQYF.

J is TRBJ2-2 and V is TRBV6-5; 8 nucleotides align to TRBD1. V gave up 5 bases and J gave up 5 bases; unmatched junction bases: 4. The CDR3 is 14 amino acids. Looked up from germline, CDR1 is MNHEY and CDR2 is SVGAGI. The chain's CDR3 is CASSMGQATGELFF. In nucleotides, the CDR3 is TGTGCCAGCAGTATGGGACAGGCAACCGGGGAGCTGTTTTTT.

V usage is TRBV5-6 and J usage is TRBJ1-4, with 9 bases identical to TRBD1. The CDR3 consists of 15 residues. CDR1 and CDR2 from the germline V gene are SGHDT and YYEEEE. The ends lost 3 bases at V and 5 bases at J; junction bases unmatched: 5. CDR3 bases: TGTGCCAGCAGCTGGGGGACAGGGAAGAATGAAAAACTGTTTTTT. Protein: CASSWGTGKNEKLFF.

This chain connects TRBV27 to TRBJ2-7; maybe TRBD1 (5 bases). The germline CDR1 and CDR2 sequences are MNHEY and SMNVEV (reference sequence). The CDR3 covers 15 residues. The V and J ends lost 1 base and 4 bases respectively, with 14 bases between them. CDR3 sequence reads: CASSLWGGSRYEQYF. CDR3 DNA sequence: TGTGCCAGCAGTTTATGGGGCGGAAGCCGATACGAGCAGTACTTC.

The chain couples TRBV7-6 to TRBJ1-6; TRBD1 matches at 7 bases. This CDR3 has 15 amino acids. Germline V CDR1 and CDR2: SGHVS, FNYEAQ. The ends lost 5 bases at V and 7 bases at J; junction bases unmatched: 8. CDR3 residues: CASSGTTGNNSPLHF. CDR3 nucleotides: TGTGCCAGCAGCGGTACGACAGGGAACAATTCACCCCTCCACTTT.

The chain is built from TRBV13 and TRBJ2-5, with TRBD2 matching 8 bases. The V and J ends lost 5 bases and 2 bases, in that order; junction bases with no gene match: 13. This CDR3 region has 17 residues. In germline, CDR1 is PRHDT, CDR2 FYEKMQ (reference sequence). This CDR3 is CASSEPSGGGNQETQYF. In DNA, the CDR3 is TGTGCCAGCAGCGAACCCTCGGGGGGGGGAAATCAAGAGACCCAGTACTTC.